This T cell receptor beta chain was sequenced for a study of blood T cell repertoires in COVID-19. Overall study context: PBMCs, B-cell-depleted T cells, or T cells were the source of the cDNA or gDNA that made up the material.

The CDR3 is made up of 17 amino acids. V dropped 5 bases and J dropped 4; count of bases not matched to a gene: 12. The germline gives CDR1 MNHEY, CDR2 SVGEGT. The assay was immunoSEQ multiplex PCR, and TCRdb's table has in-frame clones only and misses some. Altogether 120,000 to 150,000 clones are present, roughly 86% being singletons, with the ten largest covering about 2.5%. The V and J genes are TRBV6-2 or TRBV6-3 and TRBJ2-2; 8 nucleotides align to TRBD2. This receptor was obtained from a human donor in a cohort sampled during active COVID-19. Sequenced sample: peripheral blood. The CDR3 nucleotides are TGTGCCAGCAGTCATCGAAGTCGGGGGGGCCTCACCGGGGAGCTGTTTTTT. Translating it yields CASSHRSRGGLTGELFF.